The following is a TCR beta chain sequence with its context. The CDR3 is made up of 17 amino acids. V was clipped by 4 bases and J by 2 bases; unmatched bases: 7. CDR1 and CDR2 (germline): MNHNS, SASEGT. The data stem from a study of cytomegalovirus exposure and HLA in healthy donors. PCR amplification relied on 60 Vbeta primers (plus 13 Jbeta primers). Assay used: immunoSEQ multiplex PCR; TCRdb lists only in-frame clones, some missing. The table records 150,000 to 200,000 clones, 9.5% to 15% of them present only once. Sequenced material: PBMCs. The rearrangement uses TRBV6-1 and TRBJ2-2, with 10 bases that match TRBD2. This clonotype originated in a middle-aged man in good health and CMV-seropositive. In DNA, the CDR3 is TGTGCCAGCAGTGGGGGACTAGCGAGCTTTAACACCGGGGAGCTGTTTTTT. It translates to CASSGGLASFNTGELFF.